These 9 T cell receptor beta chains originate from one sample sequenced in a study of T cells in severe cutaneous drug reactions. TCR subtype-specific primers in iRepertoire multiplex PCR prepared libraries for bulk and single-cell sequencing. TCRdb reprocessed the multiplex PCR reads, keeping one entry per CDR3 protein, no DNA. The sample table sets out about 9,600 distinct CDR3 sequences. Carbamazepine had induced Stevens-Johnson syndrome or toxic epidermal necrolysis in the sequenced donors. The sample taken for sequencing was cells from a skin blister. These receptors were taken from a human donor with Stevens-Johnson syndrome, a severe cutaneous drug reaction.

The chain carries TRBV7-2 and TRBJ2-7; absent DNA, TCRdb's TRBD2 call cannot be checked. Looked up from germline, CDR1 is SGHTA and CDR2 is FQGNSA. This CDR3 spans 14 amino acids. The chain's CDR3 is CASSPRREGYEQYF. Variable domain in full (rest from reference TRBV7-2 and TRBJ2-7): GAGVSQSPSNKVTEKGKDVELRCDPISGHTALYWYRQSLGQGLEFLIYFQGNSAPDKSGLPSDRFSAERTGGSVSTLTIQRTQQEDSAVYLCASSPRREGYEQYFGPGTRLTVT.

V and J are TRBV20-1 and TRBJ2-7; TCRdb names TRBD2, which stays unverified in the absence of DNA. The length of the CDR3 is 13 residues. CDR1 and CDR2 (germline): DFQATT, SNEGSKA (reference sequence). CDR3 protein: CSASGLAGGEQYF.

The V and J genes are TRBV20-1 and TRBJ1-1. This CDR3 has 15 residues. Germline loops: CDR1 DFQATT, CDR2 SNEGSKA (reference sequence). CDR3 sequence: CSARRLHEVNTEAFF.

The rearrangement joins TRBV29-1 to TRBJ2-1; TCRdb indicates TRBD2, and absent DNA this call remains unverified. The V gene's germline CDR1 is SQVTM and CDR2 ANQGSEA. The CDR3 consists of 20 residues. This chain's CDR3 is CSVEGSGRARGRVSYNEQFF.

The J gene is TRBJ2-7, the V gene TRBV13; TCRdb proposes TRBD1, but this gene call is untestable without DNA. CDR3 size: 14 residues. Germline assignment: CDR1 PRHDT and CDR2 FYEKMQ (reference sequence). This CDR3 is CASSQGQGFYEQYF.

The V call is TRBV29-1, the J call TRBJ2-4; the D call from TCRdb, TRBD2, cannot be confirmed without DNA. CDR3 length: 13 residues. Per the germline V gene, CDR1 is SQVTM and CDR2 is ANQGSEA. The chain's CDR3 is CSVEVDSGNIQYF.

This chain connects TRBV29-1 to TRBJ2-1; TCRdb designates TRBD1, a call that cannot be tested without DNA. This CDR3 is 20 amino acids long. Germline lookup yields CDR1 SQVTM and CDR2 ANQGSEA. The CDR3 here is CSVEGGGTGVRRRSYNEQFF.

CDR3 sequence: CSVGEGSSNQPQHF. This rearrangement joins TRBV29-1 to TRBJ1-5. CDR1 is SQVTM, CDR2 ANQGSEA, per germline. The CDR3 loop spans 14 amino acids. The full variable domain, rest sourced from reference TRBV29-1 and TRBJ1-5, is SAVISQKPSRDICQRGTSLTIQCQVDSQVTMMFWYRQQPGQSLTLIATANQGSEATYESGFVIDKFPISRPNLTFSTLTVSNMSPEDSSIYLCSVGEGSSNQPQHFGDGTRLSIL.

The V call is TRBV12-3 or TRBV12-4, the J call TRBJ2-7; TCRdb gives TRBD2 as the D gene, but with no DNA this cannot be confirmed. The CDR3 covers 15 residues. The CDR3: CASSLARDLPREQYF.